The clone carrying this T cell receptor (beta chain) was found a few times. Its target is unknown. The data originate from a study of beta chain features in type 1 diabetes. General study findings and limits: Equally in patients and controls, PCR might preferentially amplify shorter templates. Shorter TCRB CDR3s, moderately but significantly so, were found in Type 1 diabetes patients in all four CD4+ subsets.

CDR3 length equals 17 residues. CDR1 is GTSNPN and CDR2 is SVGIG in the germline V gene (reference sequence). V shed 1 base, J shed 0 bases, and the junction held 6 bases outside the gene matches. Of the isolated RNA, all was reverse transcribed, and so the sequenced material was expressed TCRB transcripts. Generated by immunoSEQ multiplex PCR, the TCRdb table keeps only in-frame clones and is missing some. The sample contains about 150,000 clones, 7.5% to 8.5% of which appear only once. The sample was central memory CD4+ T cells from blood. This chain joins TRBV30 and TRBJ2-3; 11 bases line up with TRBD2. The clonotype was recovered from a man aged 18 to 35 with type 1 diabetes. CDR3 nucleotides: TGTGCCTGGAGTGGTGGACTAGCGGGCCGAAGCACAGATACGCAGTATTTT. Translating gives CAWSGGLAGRSTDTQYF.